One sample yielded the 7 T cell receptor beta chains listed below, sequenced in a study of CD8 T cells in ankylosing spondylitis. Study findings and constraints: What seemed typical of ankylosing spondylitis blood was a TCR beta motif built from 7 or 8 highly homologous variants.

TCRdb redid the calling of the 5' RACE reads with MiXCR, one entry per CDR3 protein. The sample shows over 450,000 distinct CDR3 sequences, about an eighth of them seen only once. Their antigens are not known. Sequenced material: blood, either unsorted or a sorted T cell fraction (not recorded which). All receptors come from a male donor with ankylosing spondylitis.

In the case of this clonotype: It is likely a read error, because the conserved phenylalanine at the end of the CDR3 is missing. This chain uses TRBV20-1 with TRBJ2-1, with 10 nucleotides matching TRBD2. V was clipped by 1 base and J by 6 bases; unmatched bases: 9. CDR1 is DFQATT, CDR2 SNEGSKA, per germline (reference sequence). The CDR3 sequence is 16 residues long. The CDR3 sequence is CSARAHLAGVFNEQFS. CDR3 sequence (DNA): TGCAGTGCTAGAGCTCATCTAGCGGGAGTTTTCAATGAGCAGTTCTCC.

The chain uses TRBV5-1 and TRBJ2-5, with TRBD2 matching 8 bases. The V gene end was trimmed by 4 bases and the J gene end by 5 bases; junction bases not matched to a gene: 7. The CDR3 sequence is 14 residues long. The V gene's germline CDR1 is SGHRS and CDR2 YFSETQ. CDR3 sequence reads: CASSGGAGDETQYF. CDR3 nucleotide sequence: TGCGCCAGCAGCGGAGGAGCGGGAGATGAGACCCAGTACTTC.

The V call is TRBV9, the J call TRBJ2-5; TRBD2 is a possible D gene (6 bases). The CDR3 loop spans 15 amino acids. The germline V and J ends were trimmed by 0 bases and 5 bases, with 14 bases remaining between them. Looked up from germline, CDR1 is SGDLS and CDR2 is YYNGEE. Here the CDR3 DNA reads TGTGCCAGCAGCGTAGGACCCGGGACTTCGGAGACCCAGTACTTC. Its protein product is CASSVGPGTSETQYF.

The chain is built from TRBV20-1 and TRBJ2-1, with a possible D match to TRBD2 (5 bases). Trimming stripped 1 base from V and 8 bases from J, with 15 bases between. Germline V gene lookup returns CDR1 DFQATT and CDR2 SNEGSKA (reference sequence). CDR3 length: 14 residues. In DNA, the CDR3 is TGCAGTGCTAGAGCGGGAAACACTAGGGATGAGCAGTTCTTC. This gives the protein CSARAGNTRDEQFF.

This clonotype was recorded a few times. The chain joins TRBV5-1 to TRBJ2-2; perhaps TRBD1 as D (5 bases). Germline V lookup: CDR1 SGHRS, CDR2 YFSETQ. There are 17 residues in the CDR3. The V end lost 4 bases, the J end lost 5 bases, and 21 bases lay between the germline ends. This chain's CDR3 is CASSQDGAGPSTGELFF. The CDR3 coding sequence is TGCGCCAGCAGCCAGGATGGGGCAGGGCCATCAACCGGGGAGCTGTTTTTT.

The CDR3 coding sequence is TGTGCCAGCAGCTTGGGGACAGGGATGGCCTACAATGAGCAGTTCTTC. Protein: CASSLGTGMAYNEQFF. The chain carries TRBV5-5 and TRBJ2-1; TRBD1 agrees at 8 bases. The CDR3 has 16 residues. Trimming removed 0 bases from V and 2 bases from J; junction bases left unmatched: 4. Germline V gene lookup returns CDR1 SGHKS and CDR2 YYEKEE (reference sequence).

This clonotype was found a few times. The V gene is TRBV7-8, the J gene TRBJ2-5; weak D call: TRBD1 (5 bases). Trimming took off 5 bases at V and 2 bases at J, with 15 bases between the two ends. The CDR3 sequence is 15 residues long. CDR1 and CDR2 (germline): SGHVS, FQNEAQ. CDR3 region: CASSAGLTPQETQYF. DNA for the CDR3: TGTGCCAGCAGCGCAGGGCTTACCCCACAAGAGACCCAGTACTTC.